These T cell receptor beta chains were read from a single sample in a study of CD8+ T cells in alopecia areata. Only in-frame clones appear in the TCRdb table, and some are missing; sequencing was by immunoSEQ multiplex PCR. The sample has over 85,000 clones; around 38% are singletons. The sequenced sample was CD4+ T cells sorted from blood. These receptor sequences come from a human donor with alopecia areata. Both conserved end residues are part of each CDR3. Each record gives: clone size, J gene, CDR3 length, V gene, D gene, CDR3 DNA, CDR3 protein. A D gene is named only where the DNA matches it firmly. Clone size is shown for a subset of rows, as once, few, many or a class of expanded clone.

abundance: few
j_gene: TRBJ2-1
len: 13
v_gene: TRBV6-6
d_gene: NA
CDR3nt: TGTGCCAGCAAGGTGTCAGCCCACAATGAGCAGTTCTTC
CDR3aa: CASKVSAHNEQFF

abundance: NA
j_gene: TRBJ2-2
len: 14
v_gene: TRBV27
d_gene: TRBD2
CDR3nt: TGTGCCAGCGGAAAAGGGAGGGTCCCCGGGGAGCTGTTTTTT
CDR3aa: CASGKGRVPGELFF

abundance: few
j_gene: TRBJ2-3
len: 14
v_gene: TRBV7-9
d_gene: NA
CDR3nt: TGTGCCAGCAGCTTAGACTACTTCACAGATACGCAGTATTTT
CDR3aa: CASSLDYFTDTQYF

abundance: NA
j_gene: TRBJ2-4
len: 15
v_gene: TRBV28
d_gene: TRBD1
CDR3nt: TGTGCCAGCAGTTTCCACGGGACAGGGAAGAACATTCAGTACTTC
CDR3aa: CASSFHGTGKNIQYF

abundance: NA
j_gene: TRBJ2-5
len: 17
v_gene: TRBV4-1
d_gene: NA
CDR3nt: TGCGCCAGCAGCCAAGGAAACGGACTCAATTTTGGTGAGACCCAGTACTTC
CDR3aa: CASSQGNGLNFGETQYF

abundance: few
j_gene: TRBJ2-5
len: 15
v_gene: TRBV28
d_gene: TRBD1
CDR3nt: TGTGCCACCGAAGGGGACAGGGGGATGGTGGAGACCCAGTACTTC
CDR3aa: CATEGDRGMVETQYF

abundance: NA
j_gene: TRBJ2-1
len: 16
v_gene: TRBV28
d_gene: TRBD2
CDR3nt: TGTGCCAGCAGTCCCTCGGCGGGAGGTGGCTACAATGAGCAGTTCTTC
CDR3aa: CASSPSAGGGYNEQFF

abundance: NA
j_gene: TRBJ2-5
len: 14
v_gene: TRBV30
d_gene: NA
CDR3nt: TGTGCCTGGAGTAACAGAGGATTGGTGGAGACCCAGTACTTC
CDR3aa: CAWSNRGLVETQYF

abundance: NA
j_gene: TRBJ2-1
len: 17
v_gene: TRBV7-2
d_gene: TRBD2
CDR3nt: TGTGCCAGCAGCTTAGGAGGGACTAGCGGGGGACTCGATGAGCAGTTCTTC
CDR3aa: CASSLGGTSGGLDEQFF

abundance: NA
j_gene: TRBJ2-1
len: 17
v_gene: TRBV7-2
d_gene: TRBD2
CDR3nt: TGTGCCAGCAGCTCCCCTCCCCCGGGACTAGTCAAGCACGGGCAGTTCTTC
CDR3aa: CASSSPPPGLVKHGQFF

abundance: NA
j_gene: TRBJ2-7
len: 13
v_gene: TRBV4-1
d_gene: TRBD1
CDR3nt: TGCGCCAGCAGCCCCTGGGACAGCTACGAGCAGTACTTC
CDR3aa: CASSPWDSYEQYF

abundance: NA
j_gene: TRBJ2-2
len: 16
v_gene: TRBV4-2
d_gene: TRBD2
CDR3nt: TGTGCCAGCAGCCACGCGGGGGGGCGACGGACCGGGGAGCTGTTTTTT
CDR3aa: CASSHAGGRRTGELFF